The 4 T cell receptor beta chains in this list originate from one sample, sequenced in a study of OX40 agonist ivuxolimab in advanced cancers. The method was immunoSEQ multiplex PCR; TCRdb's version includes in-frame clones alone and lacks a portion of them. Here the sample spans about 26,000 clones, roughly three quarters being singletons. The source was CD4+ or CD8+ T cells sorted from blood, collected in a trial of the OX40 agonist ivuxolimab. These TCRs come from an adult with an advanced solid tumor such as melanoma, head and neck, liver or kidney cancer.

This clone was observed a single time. CDR3 protein: CASSTPSGYSYEQYF. The DNA of the CDR3 is TGTGCCAGCAGTACCCCTAGCGGGTACTCCTACGAGCAGTACTTC. This chain connects TRBV2 to TRBJ2-7, with 8 bases fitting TRBD2. Germline CDR1 SNHLY, CDR2 FYNNEI. There are 15 residues in the CDR3. J lost 0 bases, V lost 5 bases, and 6 bases had no gene match. Filled out from reference TRBV2 and TRBJ2-7, the complete variable domain reads EPEVTQTPSHQVTQMGQEVILRCVPISNHLYFYWYRQILGQKVEFLVSFYNNEISEKSEIFDDQFSVERPDGSNFTLKIRSTKLEDSAMYFCASSTPSGYSYEQYFGPGTRLTVT.

CDR3 in amino acids: CASSLVVGVEQYF. CDR3 DNA sequence: TGTGCCAGCAGCTTAGTAGTGGGGGTCGAGCAGTACTTC. The rearrangement joins TRBV7-6 to TRBJ2-7; D could derive from TRBD1 or TRBD2 (5 bases each). Deletions cut 1 base from V and 6 bases from J, with 10 bases between. Germline loops: CDR1 SGHVS, CDR2 FNYEAQ. The CDR3 runs to 13 residues.

CDR3: CASSQTATYEQYF. The CDR3 DNA sequence: TGCGCCAGCAGCCAGACAGCTACCTACGAGCAGTACTTC. The rearrangement joins TRBV4-1 to TRBJ2-7; D may be TRBD1 (5 bases). This CDR3 is built from 13 residues. V gave up 3 bases and J gave up 2 bases, with 8 bases separating them. CDR1 is MGHRA and CDR2 is YSYEKL in the germline V gene.

The CDR3 DNA reads TGTGCCAGCAGCTTGGGCGGAGGCTCCTACGAGCAGTACTTC. Its protein is CASSLGGGSYEQYF. V gene TRBV5-4 combines with J gene TRBJ2-7; tentatively, D is TRBD2 (5 bases). The CDR3 spans 14 residues. The V gene's germline CDR1 is SGHNT and CDR2 YYREEE (reference sequence). V shed 0 bases and J shed 0 bases, with 7 bases lying between them.